This T cell receptor (beta chain) comes out of a study of human T cells and chemical hapten exposure. Specified time point: patch test 1, 2 weeks after DPC sensitization. Treatment meaning: therapeutic diphenylcyclopropenone sensitization with weekly scalp DPC. TCRdb used MiXCR to reprocess the RACE reads, holding one entry per CDR3 protein. The sample has just under 350,000 distinct CDR3 sequences; around 7% are singletons. This CDR3 has 16 residues. The V segment lost 4 bases and the J segment 7 bases; nucleotides outside the gene matches: 14. CDR1 is SGHNT, CDR2 YYREEE, per germline (reference sequence).

The sequence was obtained from a woman aged 18-29 years with alopecia areata. Some clones in this sample may be carry-over from other donors' samples. The genes are TRBV5-4 and TRBJ2-1; TRBD1 aligns across 7 bases. The specimen comprised whole blood, sampled in connection with sensitization to the hapten diphenylcyclopropenone (DPC). CDR3 amino acids: CASSTERFRGINEQFF. For the CDR3, the DNA is TGTGCCAGCAGCACTGAGAGGTTCAGGGGGATTAATGAGCAGTTCTTC.